A selection of T cell receptor beta chains follows, all from one sample in a study of OX40 agonist ivuxolimab in advanced cancers. The method was immunoSEQ multiplex PCR; TCRdb's version includes in-frame clones alone and lacks a portion of them. The sample contains tens of thousands of clones, about 82% of which appear only once. Sample: CD4+ or CD8+ T cells sorted from blood, taken in a trial of the OX40 agonist ivuxolimab. These receptors were obtained from an adult with an advanced solid tumor such as melanoma, head and neck, liver or kidney cancer. Both conserved end residues are part of each CDR3. D genes are given only for firm matches. The size entry is marked missing in some rows and otherwise reads once, few, many or a size class.

clone_size,d_call,j_call,v_call,cdr3_aa,cdr3_nt
-,TRBD2,TRBJ2-1,TRBV2,CASTPGLAGDYLNEQFF,TGTGCCAGCACTCCGGGACTAGCGGGAGACTACCTTAATGAGCAGTTCTTC
-,TRBD1,TRBJ2-7,TRBV2,CASRGTGILREQYF,TGTGCCAGCCGAGGGACAGGGATATTACGAGAGCAGTACTTC
-,TRBD1,TRBJ1-2,TRBV9,CASSSGTALYYGYTF,TGTGCCAGCAGCTCCGGGACAGCCTTATACTATGGCTACACCTTC
few,TRBD2,TRBJ2-7,TRBV7-8,CASSAGLAGGPSGYEQYF,TGTGCCAGCAGCGCCGGACTAGCGGGAGGGCCCTCGGGGTACGAGCAGTACTTC
-,-,TRBJ2-3,TRBV14,CASSQGPGITDTQYF,TGTGCCAGCAGCCAAGGGCCGGGAATCACAGATACGCAGTATTTT
-,-,TRBJ2-2,TRBV12-5,CASGLPRSRLFF,TGTGCTAGTGGTTTACCAAGAAGTCGGCTGTTTTTT
-,TRBD1,TRBJ2-5,TRBV12-5,CASGPGTEETQYF,TGTGCTAGTGGTCCCGGGACAGAAGAGACCCAGTACTTC
-,-,TRBJ2-3,TRBV7-9,CASSPTSSTDTQYF,TGTGCCAGCAGCCCGACCTCTAGCACAGATACGCAGTATTTT
-,TRBD2,TRBJ2-1,TRBV19,CASSTLAGGGNEQFF,TGTGCCAGTAGTACATTAGCGGGAGGGGGGAATGAGCAGTTCTTC
-,-,TRBJ2-6,TRBV21-1,CASSKGKQVHSGANVLTF,TGTGCCAGCAGCAAAGGCAAACAGGTTCACTCTGGGGCCAACGTCCTGACTTTC
-,TRBD2,TRBJ2-1,TRBV6-6,CASSYLLAANNEQFF,TGTGCCAGCAGTTACCTCCTAGCGGCCAACAATGAGCAGTTCTTC
once,-,TRBJ1-4,TRBV13,CASSLREATNEKLFF,TGTGCCAGCAGCTTACGGGAGGCAACTAATGAAAAACTGTTTTTT
-,-,TRBJ2-1,TRBV13,CASSSDSKVYNEQFF,TGTGCCAGCAGCTCCGATAGTAAAGTGTACAATGAGCAGTTCTTC
-,-,TRBJ2-3,TRBV30,CAWSVDSSRTDTQYF,TGTGCCTGGAGTGTAGACAGTTCACGCACAGATACGCAGTATTTT
few,-,TRBJ2-1,TRBV7-2,CASSLTYNEQFF,TGTGCCAGCAGTTTGACCTACAATGAGCAGTTCTTC
-,TRBD1,TRBJ2-7,TRBV4-1,CASSQDGTGGYEQYF,TGCGCCAGCAGCCAAGATGGGACAGGGGGCTACGAGCAGTACTTC
-,-,TRBJ1-1,TRBV27,CASSFFGHSEAFF,-
-,-,TRBJ1-3,TRBV9,CASSVGGSDTIYF,TGTGCCAGCAGCGTAGGGGGGAGCGACACCATATATTTT
-,TRBD1,TRBJ2-7,TRBV30,CAWSAGTGGYEQYF,TGTGCCTGGAGTGCCGGGACAGGGGGCTACGAGCAGTACTTC
-,-,TRBJ2-7,TRBV11-2,CASSPKDPGVRSYEQYF,TGTGCCAGCAGCCCCAAGGACCCGGGGGTCCGTTCCTACGAGCAGTACTTC